Below, 27 T cell receptor beta chains from the same sample are listed, as sequenced in a study of long-term antiretroviral therapy in people with HIV. Version v3.0 of the immunoSEQ assay ran at survey level. Assay used: immunoSEQ multiplex PCR; TCRdb lists only in-frame clones, some missing. The data contain about 15,000 clones, about 91% of them singletons. Source: unsorted PBMCs, taken 0.3 years after starting antiretroviral therapy. Source of these receptors: a man aged 60 to 75 with HIV.

The rearrangement uses TRBV2 and TRBJ2-4, with D hard to call. The germline CDR1 and CDR2 sequences are SNHLY and FYNNEI. The CDR3 runs 11 residues. The ends were cut back, 2 bases at V and 9 bases at J, with 5 bases in the middle. CDR3 in amino acids: CASSEISIQYF. The CDR3 region has the DNA TGTGCCAGCAGTGAAATTAGCATTCAGTACTTC.

This clone has only one observation. CDR3 loop: CASSLARRSNTQYF. The CDR3 bases are TGTGCCAGCAGCTTAGCTCGGCGGAGTAATACGCAGTATTTT. This chain joins TRBV7-2 and TRBJ2-3; D is ambiguous. Germline assignment: CDR1 SGHTA and CDR2 FQGNSA. The CDR3 totals 14 residues. V was pared by 0 bases and J by 7 bases, with 11 bases between.

V usage is TRBV27 and J usage is TRBJ2-1; D is unclear. The CDR3 consists of 12 residues. The V end lost 4 bases, the J end lost 10 bases, and 11 bases lay between the germline ends. Germline values: CDR1 MNHEY, CDR2 SMNVEV (reference sequence). CDR3: CASSYNGREQFF. The CDR3 DNA reads as TGTGCCAGCAGTTATAACGGGCGGGAGCAGTTCTTC.

The chain carries TRBV9 and TRBJ2-7; 8 bases are a match to TRBD2. After removal of 0 bases from V and 4 bases from J, the junction contained 6 bases not matched to a gene. This CDR3 is built from 15 residues. The germline V gene has CDR1 SGDLS and CDR2 YYNGEE. CDR3 nucleotides: TGTGCCAGCAGCGTAGGAGCGGGGGTAGGTTACGAGCAGTACTTC. As protein: CASSVGAGVGYEQYF. Based on the CDR3 plus reference TRBV9 and TRBJ2-7, the full variable domain is DSGVTQTPKHLITATGQRVTLRCSPRSGDLSVYWYQQSLDQGLQFLIQYYNGEERAKGNILERFSAQQFPDLHSELNLSSLELGDSALYFCASSVGAGVGYEQYFGPGTRLTVT.

The V call is TRBV9, the J call TRBJ2-7, with 9 bases that match TRBD1. The CDR3 loop spans 15 amino acids. CDR1 SGDLS and CDR2 YYNGEE come from the germline V gene. V gave up 0 bases and J gave up 1 base; unmatched junction bases: 2. The CDR3 here is CASSVGGQGSYEQYF. The CDR3 DNA reads TGTGCCAGCAGCGTAGGGGGACAGGGATCCTACGAGCAGTACTTC.

CDR3 residues: CASSPVTGPQNIQYF. As DNA, the CDR3 is TGTGCCAGCAGCCCGGTTACCGGGCCTCAAAACATTCAGTACTTC. The chain combines TRBV7-2 with TRBJ2-4; D uncertain. The CDR3 covers 15 residues. V lost 5 bases to trimming and J lost 5 bases, with 16 bases between them. CDR1 and CDR2 from the germline V gene are SGHTA and FQGNSA.

This clone was seen only once. The gene calls are TRBV7-9 and TRBJ2-1, with D possibly TRBD2 on 6 matching bases. The ends were cut back, 2 bases at V and 0 bases at J, with 8 bases in the middle. The germline V gene has CDR1 SEHNR and CDR2 FQNEAQ (reference sequence). The CDR3 runs 15 residues. CDR3 nucleotides: TGTGCCAGCAGCTTACCCGGGAGCTCCTACAATGAGCAGTTCTTC. Translating it yields CASSLPGSSYNEQFF.

This chain joins TRBV6-5 and TRBJ1-1, with a possible D match to TRBD1 (5 bases). V lost 7 bases and J lost 2, with 17 bases in between. Per the germline V gene, CDR1 is MNHEY and CDR2 is SVGAGI. The length of the CDR3 is 15 residues. Here the CDR3 reads CASTATGGTNTEAFF. CDR3 DNA: TGTGCCAGCACCGCAACCGGGGGGACCAACACTGAAGCTTTCTTT.

The chain links TRBV25-1 to TRBJ1-1; D gene unclear. Germline V CDR1 and CDR2: MGHDK, SYGVNS. V lost 0 bases to trimming and J lost 4 bases, with 9 bases between them. CDR3 length: 14 residues. The CDR3 nucleotides read TGTGCCAGCAGTGAATATCAGGAGGGCACTGAAGCTTTCTTT. Encoded protein: CASSEYQEGTEAFF.

This clone was seen only once. DNA for the CDR3: TGTGCCAGCAGTCCCGGTCAGCAGTATAGCAATCAGCCCCAGCATTTT. Protein: CASSPGQQYSNQPQHF. The gene calls are TRBV7-9 and TRBJ1-5; D remains ambiguous. V dropped 6 bases and J dropped 0 bases, with 15 bases sitting between them. CDR1 is SEHNR, CDR2 FQNEAQ, per germline (reference sequence). The length of the CDR3 is 16 residues.

This chain links TRBV6-1 with TRBJ1-1, with a weak D call TRBD1 (5 bases). The CDR3 contains 16 residues. Germline loops: CDR1 MNHNS, CDR2 SASEGT. The V end was cut by 2 bases, the J end by 4 bases, with 17 bases between. CDR3 DNA: TGTGCCAGCAGTGAAAGGTCTGGTTTAGGGGTCACTGAAGCTTTCTTT. Translating gives CASSERSGLGVTEAFF.

This chain uses TRBV2 with TRBJ2-2; 10 nucleotides align to TRBD2. The CDR3 extends over 16 amino acids. J was trimmed by 7 bases and V by 3 bases; bases with no gene match: 8. Germline V lookup: CDR1 SNHLY, CDR2 FYNNEI. CDR3 DNA: TGTGCCAGCAGTGATAGGCTAGCGGGAGTCGGCGGGGAGCTGTTTTTT. Protein: CASSDRLAGVGGELFF. Supplemented by reference TRBV2 and TRBJ2-2, the full variable domain reads EPEVTQTPSHQVTQMGQEVILRCVPISNHLYFYWYRQILGQKVEFLVSFYNNEISEKSEIFDDQFSVERPDGSNFTLKIRSTKLEDSAMYFCASSDRLAGVGGELFFGEGSRLTVL.

The J gene is TRBJ1-2, the V gene TRBV19, with 9 bases identical to TRBD1. The germline CDR1 and CDR2 sequences are LNHDA and SQIVND (reference sequence). V lost 5 bases to trimming and J lost 4 bases; unmatched junction nucleotides: 8. This CDR3 region has 15 residues. CDR3 sequence (DNA): TGTGCCAGTAGTTTCCAGACAGGGGGTTCCTATGGCTACACCTTC. It codes for CASSFQTGGSYGYTF.

The V gene is TRBV7-2, the J gene TRBJ1-2; maybe TRBD1 (6 bases). Germline V gene sequence: CDR1 SGHTA, CDR2 FQGNSA. V gave up 1 base and J gave up 0 bases, with 15 bases separating them. This CDR3 spans 17 amino acids. DNA of the CDR3: TGTGCCAGCAGCTTAGATTTCCTAGGACAGCCTAACTATGGCTACACCTTC. Translated, it gives CASSLDFLGQPNYGYTF.

This chain uses TRBV7-9 with TRBJ2-5; maybe TRBD1 (6 bases). V was shortened by 4 bases and J by 4 bases, with 7 bases between the two germline ends. The CDR3 loop spans 12 amino acids. The germline CDR1 and CDR2 sequences are SEHNR and FQNEAQ (reference sequence). CDR3 bases: TGTGCCAGCAGCTGGGACATAGAGACCCAGTACTTC. Amino acids: CASSWDIETQYF.

This chain links TRBV30 with TRBJ2-1; D ambiguous. The CDR3 totals 13 residues. CDR1 GTSNPN and CDR2 SVGIG come from the germline V gene (reference sequence). Trimming removed 0 bases from V and 13 bases from J, with 16 bases in between. DNA of the CDR3: TGTGCCTGGAGTGTCGTTAACTCGAACGATCAGTTCTTC. This translates into CAWSVVNSNDQFF.

DNA of the CDR3: TGTGCCAGCAGCGTACAGGGGGGAGAGACCCAGTACTTC. Encoded protein: CASSVQGGETQYF. The J gene is TRBJ2-5, the V gene TRBV7-3; TRBD1 aligns across 8 bases. V dropped 5 bases and J dropped 4; count of bases not matched to a gene: 3. The germline gives CDR1 SGHTA, CDR2 FQGTGA. CDR3 size: 13 residues.

The chain combines TRBV10-2 with TRBJ1-4; 10 bases agree with TRBD1. Unmatched junction bases numbered 14, after V lost 10 bases and J lost 0 bases. CDR3 length equals 18 residues. Germline CDR1 WSHSY, CDR2 SAAADI. CDR3 DNA: TGCGCCATCTTACCGGGACAGGGGCTTGGAGCAACTAATGAAAAACTGTTTTTT. As protein: CAILPGQGLGATNEKLFF.

This rearrangement joins TRBV7-1 to TRBJ2-7; no definite D call. TRBV7-1 is known as an ORF, though its function is uncertain. The CDR3 runs 17 residues. V lost 4 bases to trimming and J lost 4 bases, with 23 bases between them. The CDR3 loop reads CASSLAPPSGGLYEQYF. In nucleotides, the CDR3 is TGTGCCAGCAGCTTAGCCCCTCCCTCAGGTGGCCTGTACGAGCAGTACTTC.

This clone was recorded a few times. The chain couples TRBV2 to TRBJ1-5; TRBD1 agrees at 7 bases. This CDR3 has 14 amino acids. The germline V gene encodes CDR1 SNHLY and CDR2 FYNNEI. V lost 4 bases to trimming and J lost 5 bases; unmatched junction nucleotides: 5. The CDR3 sequence: CASSATGEYQPQHF. The CDR3 DNA reads TGTGCCAGCAGTGCAACAGGGGAGTATCAGCCCCAGCATTTT.

CDR3 region: CASSDSSPLHF. The CDR3 DNA is TGTGCCAGCAGTGACTCTTCACCCCTCCACTTT. The rearrangement uses TRBV2 and TRBJ1-6; no clear D. Trimming took off 3 bases at V and 9 bases at J, with 3 bases between the two ends. This CDR3 spans 11 amino acids. Germline V gives CDR1 SNHLY, CDR2 FYNNEI.

The rearrangement joins TRBV6-5 to TRBJ1-2, with 7 bases matching TRBD1. The CDR3 extends over 14 amino acids. Trimming took 8 bases from V and 1 from J; bases not matched to a gene: 7. Germline-derived CDR1 and CDR2 are MNHEY and SVGAGI. The CDR3 spells CASLRQGSNYGYTF. The CDR3 DNA sequence: TGTGCCAGCTTAAGACAGGGTAGTAACTATGGCTACACCTTC.

The rearrangement joins TRBV7-2 to TRBJ1-4; 8 bases fit TRBD1. Germline V gives CDR1 SGHTA, CDR2 FQGNSA. After removal of 3 bases from V and 2 bases from J, the junction contained 2 bases not matched to a gene. CDR3 length: 15 amino acids. This chain's CDR3 is CASSFNRGTNEKLFF. As DNA, the CDR3 is TGTGCCAGCAGCTTCAACAGGGGGACTAATGAAAAACTGTTTTTT.

Here the CDR3 DNA reads TGTGCCAGCAGTCTTGCGGGACGCACCGGGGAGCTGTTTTTT. Translating gives CASSLAGRTGELFF. The V gene is TRBV6-4, the J gene TRBJ2-2; TRBD2 is a possible D gene (6 bases). Germline V CDR1 and CDR2: MRHNA, SNTAGT. This CDR3 is built from 14 residues. Trimming removed 5 bases at V and 4 bases at J, with 11 bases between.

The chain recombines TRBV18 with TRBJ2-1; D is unclear. In germline, CDR1 is KGHSH, CDR2 LQKENI. V gave up 3 bases and J gave up 8 bases, with 8 bases separating them. This CDR3 has 12 residues. The CDR3 DNA is TGTGCCAGCTCACCGGCTAAGTATGAGCAGTTCTTC. Amino acids: CASSPAKYEQFF.

The chain links TRBV30 to TRBJ2-7; 7 positions match TRBD1. CDR1 and CDR2 (germline): GTSNPN, SVGIG (reference sequence). The CDR3 is 13 residues long. V lost 2 bases, J lost 7 bases, and 8 bases stayed unmatched. For the CDR3, the DNA is TGTGCCTGGAGTATAGGGGGCTCGAGGGAGCAGTACTTC. As protein: CAWSIGGSREQYF.

The chain uses TRBV30 and TRBJ2-7, with D maybe TRBD2 (7 bases). The CDR3 runs 13 residues. Germline lookup yields CDR1 GTSNPN and CDR2 SVGIG (reference sequence). This CDR3 is CALGGGHTYEQYF. The CDR3 nucleotides are TGTGCGTTGGGGGGGGGACATACCTACGAGCAGTACTTC.